This TCR beta chain was captured by sequencing in a study of blood T cell repertoires in COVID-19. Looking at the study overall: PBMCs, B-cell-depleted T cells, or T cells were the source of the cDNA or gDNA that made up the material.

Per germline, CDR1 LNHNV and CDR2 YYDKDF (reference sequence). The CDR3 spans 15 residues. With V trimmed by 5 bases and J by 0 bases, 4 bases remained unmatched. As processed by the authors: Estimates of nucleated cell counts were drawn from the amplification of reference gene primers. TCRdb's copy holds only in-frame clones and misses some; the assay was immunoSEQ multiplex PCR. That table furnishes V, J and clone size, whereas the DNA furnished D and trimming. This sample has 150,000 to 200,000 clones, with 83% found just once. Across about two dozen US areas, participants ranged in age from about 18 to 90 years.

This clonotype originated in a woman between 45 and 60 years old in a cohort exposed to, infected with or recovered from COVID-19 (not recorded which). The J gene is TRBJ2-5, the V gene TRBV15, with 9 bases lining up with TRBD1. The specimen was PBMCs or T cells enriched from blood (not recorded which). As DNA, the CDR3 is TGTGCCACCAGCTCGGGACAGGGCAACCAAGAGACCCAGTACTTC. Protein product: CATSSGQGNQETQYF.